These 21 T cell receptor beta chains share one sample of origin, sequenced in a study of OX40 agonist ivuxolimab in advanced cancers. The assay was immunoSEQ multiplex PCR, and TCRdb's table has in-frame clones only and misses some. The sample lists roughly 110,000 clones; over 75% were seen once. The sample was CD4+ or CD8+ T cells sorted from blood, taken in a trial of the OX40 agonist ivuxolimab. The receptors derive from an adult with an advanced solid tumor such as melanoma, head and neck, liver or kidney cancer.

With respect to this clone: One junction end disagrees with the germline gene, perhaps due to a read error. The rearrangement joins TRBV9 to TRBJ1-5, with TRBD1 as a possible D gene (5 bases). Germline CDR1 and CDR2: SGDLS and YYNGEE. The CDR3 sequence is 14 residues long. The CDR3 nucleotides read TGTGTCAGCAGCGTAGGGCAGGGTAATCAGCCCCAGCATTTT. Protein: CVSSVGQGNQPQHF.

The rearrangement joins TRBV7-2 to TRBJ2-3, with 12 bases aligning to TRBD2. Trimming cost V 4 bases and J 4 bases; bases outside gene matches: 9. CDR1 SGHTA and CDR2 FQGNSA come from the germline V gene. There are 17 residues in the CDR3. CDR3 sequence reads: CASSSTPSGGAADTQYF. The CDR3 coding sequence is TGTGCCAGCAGCTCAACCCCTAGCGGGGGGGCAGCAGATACGCAGTATTTT.

This chain joins TRBV5-1 and TRBJ2-7, with D unclear. The ends were cut back, 1 base at V and 2 bases at J, with 10 bases in the middle. There are 14 residues in the CDR3. The germline V gene has CDR1 SGHRS and CDR2 YFSETQ. The chain's CDR3 is CASSLSTGTYEQYF. CDR3 DNA sequence: TGCGCCAGCAGCTTGTCCACGGGTACCTACGAGCAGTACTTC. Together with reference TRBV5-1 and TRBJ2-7, the CDR3 gives the full variable domain: KAGVTQTPRYLIKTRGQQVTLSCSPISGHRSVSWYQQTPGQGLQFLFEYFSETQRNKGNFPGRFSGRQFSNSRSEMNVSTLELGDSALYLCASSLSTGTYEQYFGPGTRLTVT.

J is TRBJ1-2 and V is TRBV5-3; D is uncertain. TRBV5-3 falls under the ORF class, with uncertain function. Between the trimmed V and J ends, which lost 4 bases and 7 bases, there was a span of 11 bases. CDR3 length: 12 amino acids. The chain's CDR3 is CARSRKSGGYTF. The CDR3 coding sequence is TGTGCCAGAAGCAGAAAAAGCGGTGGCTACACCTTC.

The chain uses TRBV4-1 and TRBJ1-5; D is perhaps TRBD1 (6 bases). The CDR3 is made up of 15 amino acids. V was trimmed by 1 base and J by 0 bases, leaving 7 bases between them. Germline CDR1 and CDR2: MGHRA and YSYEKL. The CDR3 spells CASSQAGVSNQPQHF. For the CDR3, the DNA is TGCGCCAGCAGCCAAGCAGGGGTTAGCAATCAGCCCCAGCATTTT.

V is TRBV28 and J is TRBJ2-1; tentative D call: TRBD2 (6 bases). Germline V gene lookup returns CDR1 MDHEN and CDR2 SYDVKM. The CDR3 contains 16 residues. V was cut by 5 bases and J by 0 bases, with 14 bases left in between. The DNA for the CDR3 is TGTGCCAGCAGTGCCTCTAGCGCGGGCTCCTACAATGAGCAGTTCTTC. This translates into CASSASSAGSYNEQFF.

The V call is TRBV11-2, the J call TRBJ2-7, with TRBD2 identical over 7 bases. This CDR3 has 14 residues. V lost 3 bases, J lost 3 bases, and 5 bases stayed unmatched. Germline V gives CDR1 SGHAT, CDR2 FQNNGV. The chain's CDR3 is CASSFAGVDYEQYF. For the CDR3, the DNA is TGTGCCAGCAGCTTTGCGGGGGTGGACTACGAGCAGTACTTC.

The rearrangement joins TRBV30 to TRBJ2-7, with D unresolved. CDR1 and CDR2 from the germline V gene are GTSNPN and SVGIG (reference sequence). CDR3 size: 11 residues. V shed 8 bases and J shed 2 bases, with 10 bases lying between them. CDR3 in DNA: TGTGCCCAAGGGCAGCCCTACGAGCAGTACTTC. Translation: CAQGQPYEQYF.

For the CDR3, the DNA is TGTGCCACCCAGGGACAGGGGAACACTGAAGCTTTCTTT. As protein: CATQGQGNTEAFF. The chain uses TRBV2 and TRBJ1-1; 9 bases are shared with TRBD1. CDR3 length: 13 amino acids. V was clipped by 10 bases and J by 1 base; unmatched bases: 4. Germline loops: CDR1 SNHLY, CDR2 FYNNEI.

This rearrangement joins TRBV4-3 to TRBJ2-6, with D possibly TRBD1 on 5 matching bases. With 2 bases removed from V and 0 bases from J, the gap between germline ends came to 14 bases. Germline CDR1 LGHNA, CDR2 YSLEER. The CDR3 length is 18 residues. CDR3 sequence: CASSQQSVGVSGANVLTF. The DNA of the CDR3 is TGCGCCAGCAGCCAACAATCGGTAGGGGTCTCTGGGGCCAACGTCCTGACTTTC.

As DNA, the CDR3 is TGCGCCAGCAGCCAAGGGCTCCGGGACCCCCAGACCCAGTACTTC. Residues: CASSQGLRDPQTQYF. This chain uses TRBV4-3 with TRBJ2-5; D possibly uses TRBD1 or TRBD2 (5 bases each). Germline assignment: CDR1 LGHNA and CDR2 YSLEER. The CDR3 is 15 residues long. V lost 1 base and J lost 6, with 15 bases in between.

The gene calls are TRBV25-1 and TRBJ2-1; D may be TRBD1 (6 bases). From germline, CDR1 is MGHDK and CDR2 SYGVNS. The CDR3 is 15 residues long. V was pared by 3 bases and J by 6 bases, with 15 bases between. The CDR3 sequence: CASSESQGTGNEQFF. The DNA for the CDR3 is TGTGCCAGCAGTGAGAGTCAGGGGACGGGCAATGAGCAGTTCTTC.

CDR3 sequence: CASSQDPNPPTDTQYF. CDR3 nucleotide sequence: TGCGCCAGCAGCCAAGATCCTAACCCTCCCACAGATACGCAGTATTTT. The V gene is TRBV4-1, the J gene TRBJ2-3; no clear D gene. CDR3 length: 16 residues. Germline lookup yields CDR1 MGHRA and CDR2 YSYEKL. Trimming took off 0 bases at V and 2 bases at J, with 12 bases between the two ends.

The sample holds one count of this clone. The chain combines TRBV5-1 with TRBJ2-3; 12 bases are shared with TRBD2. V was clipped by 4 bases and J by 6 bases; unmatched bases: 3. The germline V gene encodes CDR1 SGHRS and CDR2 YFSETQ. The length of the CDR3 is 14 residues. Here the CDR3 reads CASSPGTSGDTQYF. CDR3 in DNA: TGCGCCAGCAGCCCAGGGACTAGCGGGGATACGCAGTATTTT.

This sequence joins TRBV5-5 and TRBJ1-2; TRBD1 might be the D (5 bases). V lost 0 bases, J lost 9 bases, and 9 bases lay in between. The CDR3 has 12 amino acids. Germline V lookup: CDR1 SGHKS, CDR2 YYEKEE (reference sequence). The CDR3 spells CASSLVQGSYTF. CDR3 nucleotide sequence: TGTGCCAGCAGCTTGGTTCAGGGTAGCTACACCTTC. The variable domain in full, with the rest retrieved from reference TRBV5-5 and TRBJ1-2, is DAGVTQSPTHLIKTRGQQVTLRCSPISGHKSVSWYQQVLGQGPQFIFQYYEKEERGRGNFPDRFSARQFPNYSSELNVNALLLGDSALYLCASSLVQGSYTFGSGTRLTVV.

J is TRBJ1-1 and V is TRBV6-5; 8 bases map to TRBD1. Losses at the gene ends were 5 bases for V and 3 bases for J; bases not matched to a gene: 5. Germline-derived CDR1 and CDR2 are MNHEY and SVGAGI. The CDR3 loop spans 14 amino acids. CDR3 DNA: TGTGCCAGCAGTCCGAACAGGGGGTACACTGAAGCTTTCTTT. This translates into CASSPNRGYTEAFF.

The chain is built from TRBV30 and TRBJ2-2; D is ambiguous. The CDR3 covers 11 residues. V was pared by 7 bases and J by 3 bases, with 6 bases between. CDR1 is GTSNPN, CDR2 SVGIG, per germline (reference sequence). This chain's CDR3 is CASSHTGELFF. The CDR3 coding sequence is TGTGCCTCCTCGCACACCGGGGAGCTGTTTTTT.

This clone came up once. This chain joins TRBV11-3 and TRBJ2-3; D not certain. Trimming pared 5 bases from V and 1 base from J, leaving 16 bases between. Looked up from germline, CDR1 is SGHNT and CDR2 is YENEEA. This CDR3 comprises 16 residues. This CDR3 is CASSRERAGRTDTQYF. The CDR3 DNA reads TGTGCCAGCAGCCGCGAACGTGCAGGCCGCACAGATACGCAGTATTTT.

The chain is built from TRBV7-9 and TRBJ1-1; 7 nucleotides match TRBD1. Trimming took 4 bases from V and 6 from J; bases not matched to a gene: 8. The CDR3 covers 14 residues. CDR1 and CDR2 (germline): SEHNR, FQNEAQ (reference sequence). CDR3 in DNA: TGTGCCAGCAGCTCAGACAGGGAGGGCGCTGAAGCTTTCTTT. This encodes CASSSDREGAEAFF.

This chain connects TRBV30 to TRBJ1-4; the D gene is possibly TRBD1 (6 bases). The CDR3 runs 14 residues. The V gene's germline CDR1 is GTSNPN and CDR2 SVGIG (reference sequence). V was clipped by 5 bases and J by 0 bases, with 10 bases between them. The CDR3 DNA sequence: TGTGCCTGGGACAGGTCCGCAACTAATGAAAAACTGTTTTTT. Protein: CAWDRSATNEKLFF. Drawing the rest from reference TRBV30 and TRBJ1-4, the complete variable domain is SQTIHQWPATLVQPVGSPLSLECTVEGTSNPNLYWYRQAAGRGLQLLFYSVGIGQISSEVPQNLSASRPQDRQFILSSKKLLLSDSGFYLCAWDRSATNEKLFFGSGTQLSVL.

The rearrangement uses TRBV4-1 and TRBJ2-3; 13 bases agree with TRBD2. With 4 bases clipped from V and 5 bases from J, the junction kept 12 bases outside the gene matches. This CDR3 spans 18 amino acids. Germline V gives CDR1 MGHRA, CDR2 YSYEKL. CDR3 sequence (DNA): TGCGCCAGCAGCCCAAAGGGGACTAGCGGGGACGTGGGAGATACGCAGTATTTT. Translation gives CASSPKGTSGDVGDTQYF.